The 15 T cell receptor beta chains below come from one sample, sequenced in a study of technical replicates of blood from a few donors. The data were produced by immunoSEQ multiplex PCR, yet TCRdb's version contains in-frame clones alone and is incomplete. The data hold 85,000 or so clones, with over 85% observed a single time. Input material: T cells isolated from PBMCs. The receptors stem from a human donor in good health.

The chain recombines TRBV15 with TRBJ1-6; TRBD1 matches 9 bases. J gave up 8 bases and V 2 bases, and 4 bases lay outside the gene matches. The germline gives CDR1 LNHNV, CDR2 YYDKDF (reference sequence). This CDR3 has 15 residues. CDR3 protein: CATSRKGQGDSPLHF. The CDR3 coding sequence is TGTGCCACCAGCAGAAAGGGACAGGGCGATTCACCCCTCCACTTT.

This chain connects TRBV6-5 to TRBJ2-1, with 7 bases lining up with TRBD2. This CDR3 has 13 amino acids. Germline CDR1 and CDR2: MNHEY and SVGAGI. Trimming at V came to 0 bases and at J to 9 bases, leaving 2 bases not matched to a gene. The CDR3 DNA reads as TGTGCCAGCAGTTACTCGGTAGCGGGTGAGCAGTTCTTC. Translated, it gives CASSYSVAGEQFF.

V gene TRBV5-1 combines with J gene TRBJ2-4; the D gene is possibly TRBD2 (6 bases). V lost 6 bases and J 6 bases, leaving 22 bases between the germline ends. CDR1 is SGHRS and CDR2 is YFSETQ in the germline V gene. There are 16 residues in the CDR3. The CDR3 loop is CASNAIGTGEGNIQYF. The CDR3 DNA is TGCGCCAGCAACGCAATCGGGACGGGGGAAGGAAACATTCAGTACTTC.

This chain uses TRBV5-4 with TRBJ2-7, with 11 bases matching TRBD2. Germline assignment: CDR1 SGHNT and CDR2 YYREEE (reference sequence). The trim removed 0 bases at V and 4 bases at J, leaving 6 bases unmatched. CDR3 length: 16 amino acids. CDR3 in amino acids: CASSLVTSGSSYEQYF. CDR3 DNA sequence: TGTGCCAGCAGCTTGGTTACTAGCGGGAGTAGTTACGAGCAGTACTTC.

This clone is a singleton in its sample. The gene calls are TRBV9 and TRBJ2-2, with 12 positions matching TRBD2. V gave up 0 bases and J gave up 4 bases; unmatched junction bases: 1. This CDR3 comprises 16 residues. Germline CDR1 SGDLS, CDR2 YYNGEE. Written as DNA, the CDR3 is TGTGCCAGCAGCGTAGTGACTAGCGGGAGCACCGGGGAGCTGTTTTTT. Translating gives CASSVVTSGSTGELFF.

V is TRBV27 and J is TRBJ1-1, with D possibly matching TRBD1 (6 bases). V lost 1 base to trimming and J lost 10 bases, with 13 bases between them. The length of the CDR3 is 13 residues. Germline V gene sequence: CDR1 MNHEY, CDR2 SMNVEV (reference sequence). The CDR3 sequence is CASSLFQGRRAFF. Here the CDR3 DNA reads TGTGCCAGCAGTTTATTCCAGGGGCGTAGAGCTTTCTTT.

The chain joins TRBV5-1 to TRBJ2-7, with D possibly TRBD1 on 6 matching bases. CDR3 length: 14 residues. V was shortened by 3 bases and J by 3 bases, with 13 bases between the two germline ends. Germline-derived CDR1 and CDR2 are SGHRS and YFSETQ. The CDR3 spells CASSSATGVYEQYF. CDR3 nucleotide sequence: TGCGCCAGCAGCTCCGCGACAGGAGTCTACGAGCAGTACTTC.

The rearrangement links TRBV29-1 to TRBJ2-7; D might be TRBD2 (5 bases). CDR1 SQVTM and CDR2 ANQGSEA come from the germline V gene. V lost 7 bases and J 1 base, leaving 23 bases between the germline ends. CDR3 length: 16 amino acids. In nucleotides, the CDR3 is TGCAGCGCCTTACACTCTAGTGAGGGTTCATCCTACGAGCAGTACTTC. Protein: CSALHSSEGSSYEQYF.

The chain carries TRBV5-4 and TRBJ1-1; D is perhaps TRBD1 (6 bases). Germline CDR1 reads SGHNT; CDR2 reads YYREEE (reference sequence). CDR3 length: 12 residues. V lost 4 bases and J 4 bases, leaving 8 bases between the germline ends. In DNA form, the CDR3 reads TGTGCCAGCAGCGCACAGGGCACTGAAGCTTTCTTT. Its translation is CASSAQGTEAFF.

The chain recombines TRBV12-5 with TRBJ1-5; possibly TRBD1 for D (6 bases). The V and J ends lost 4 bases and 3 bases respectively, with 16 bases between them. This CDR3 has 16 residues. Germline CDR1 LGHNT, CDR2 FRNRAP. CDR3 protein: CASGYLTTGNNQPQHF. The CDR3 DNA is TGTGCTAGTGGTTATCTCACAACAGGGAACAATCAGCCCCAGCATTTT.

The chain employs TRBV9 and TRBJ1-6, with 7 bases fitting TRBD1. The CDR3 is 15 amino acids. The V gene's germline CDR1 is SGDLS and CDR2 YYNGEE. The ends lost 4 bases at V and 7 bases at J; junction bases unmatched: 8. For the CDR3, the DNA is TGTGCCAGCAGCACCAGACAGGGACCCAATTCACCCCTCCACTTT. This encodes CASSTRQGPNSPLHF.

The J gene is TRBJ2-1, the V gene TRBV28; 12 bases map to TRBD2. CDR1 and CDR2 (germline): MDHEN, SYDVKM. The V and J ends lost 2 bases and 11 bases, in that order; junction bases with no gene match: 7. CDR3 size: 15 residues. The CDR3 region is CASSLLSSGRDKQFF. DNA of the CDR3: TGTGCCAGCAGTTTACTGTCTAGCGGGAGGGACAAGCAGTTCTTC.

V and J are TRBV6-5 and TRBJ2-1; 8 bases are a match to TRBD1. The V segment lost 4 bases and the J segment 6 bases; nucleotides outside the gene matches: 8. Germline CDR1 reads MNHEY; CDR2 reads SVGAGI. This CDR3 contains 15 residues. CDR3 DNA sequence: TGTGCCAGCAGTTTCTGGACAGGGATTCCCAATGAGCAGTTCTTC. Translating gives CASSFWTGIPNEQFF.

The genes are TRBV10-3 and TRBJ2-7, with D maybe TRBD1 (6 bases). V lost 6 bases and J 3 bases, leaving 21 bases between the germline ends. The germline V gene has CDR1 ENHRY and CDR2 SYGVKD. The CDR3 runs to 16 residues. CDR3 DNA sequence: TGTGCCATCAGACCACGGGCAGGGGACGGCATCTACGAGCAGTACTTC. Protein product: CAIRPRAGDGIYEQYF.

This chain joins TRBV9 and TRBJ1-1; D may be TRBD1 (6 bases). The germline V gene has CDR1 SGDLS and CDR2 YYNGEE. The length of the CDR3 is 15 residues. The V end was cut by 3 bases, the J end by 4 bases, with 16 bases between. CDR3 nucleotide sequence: TGTGCCAGCAGCGCCATACAGGGTGCCGGCACTGAAGCTTTCTTT. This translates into CASSAIQGAGTEAFF. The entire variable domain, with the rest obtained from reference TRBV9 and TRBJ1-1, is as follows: DSGVTQTPKHLITATGQRVTLRCSPRSGDLSVYWYQQSLDQGLQFLIQYYNGEERAKGNILERFSAQQFPDLHSELNLSSLELGDSALYFCASSAIQGAGTEAFFGQGTRLTVV.